Listed here are 27 T cell receptor beta chains from one sample, sequenced in a study of blood T cell repertoires in COVID-19. Profiled with immunoSEQ multiplex PCR; TCRdb holds only in-frame clones, not every one. The repertoire holds about 140,000 clones, with approximately 80% as singletons. The specimen sequenced was peripheral blood. The receptor source for this set is a woman older than 75 with active or convalescent COVID-19.

The CDR3 DNA sequence: TGCGCCAGCAGCCAAGGGGGAGGGGGGGAGCTGTTTTTT. Translation: CASSQGGGGELFF. This chain uses TRBV4-1 with TRBJ2-2; TRBD2 matches at 7 bases. The CDR3 covers 13 residues. Trimming at V came to 1 base and at J to 8 bases, leaving 1 base not matched to a gene. Per the germline V gene, CDR1 is MGHRA and CDR2 is YSYEKL.

The chain carries TRBV6-2 or TRBV6-3 and TRBJ1-1; 9 nucleotides match TRBD1. This CDR3 is built from 13 residues. Unmatched junction bases numbered 2, after V lost 4 bases and J lost 5 bases. The germline V gene has CDR1 MNHEY and CDR2 SVGEGT. CDR3 loop: CASSWTGETEAFF. The CDR3 nucleotides are TGTGCCAGCAGTTGGACAGGGGAGACTGAAGCTTTCTTT.

This clone was observed at least ten times. The J gene is TRBJ2-7, the V gene TRBV27; TRBD2 might be the D (5 bases). CDR3 size: 14 residues. Trimming took 0 bases from V and 0 from J, leaving 6 bases between them. Looked up from germline, CDR1 is MNHEY and CDR2 is SMNVEV (reference sequence). CDR3 sequence reads: CASSLSGNSYEQYF. The CDR3 region has the DNA TGTGCCAGCAGTTTATCCGGGAACTCCTACGAGCAGTACTTC.

The J gene is TRBJ1-2, the V gene TRBV29-1; D perhaps matches TRBD1 (5 bases). Germline CDR1 is SQVTM and CDR2 is ANQGSEA. Trimming left V 1 base short and J 8 bases short, with 14 bases between. The CDR3 loop spans 13 amino acids. This chain's CDR3 is CSVEAGPSEGYTF. The CDR3 DNA reads as TGCAGCGTTGAAGCAGGGCCCTCGGAAGGCTACACCTTC.

The genes are TRBV19 and TRBJ1-6, with 8 nucleotides matching TRBD1. This CDR3 is built from 14 residues. Germline CDR1 reads LNHDA; CDR2 reads SQIVND (reference sequence). The V gene end was trimmed by 7 bases and the J gene end by 9 bases; junction bases not matched to a gene: 8. Here the CDR3 DNA reads TGTGCCAGTAATCCAACAGGGGGTGCTTCACCCCTCCACTTT. Amino acids: CASNPTGGASPLHF.

The chain uses TRBV30 and TRBJ1-5; TRBD1 agrees at 10 bases. CDR3 size: 14 residues. After removal of 4 bases from V and 5 bases from J, the junction contained 5 bases not matched to a gene. Per the germline V gene, CDR1 is GTSNPN and CDR2 is SVGIG (reference sequence). CDR3 nucleotide sequence: TGTGCCTGGAACAGGGACAGGGGTGATCAGCCCCAGCATTTT. Amino acids: CAWNRDRGDQPQHF.

This clone has only a few counts. This chain links TRBV11-2 with TRBJ2-1; the D gene is possibly TRBD2 (5 bases). CDR3 size: 13 residues. V was shortened by 5 bases and J by 7 bases, with 12 bases between the two germline ends. The V gene's germline CDR1 is SGHAT and CDR2 FQNNGV. For the CDR3, the DNA is TGTGCCAGCAGCCCACTGTCGGGAAATGAGCAGTTCTTC. Encoded protein: CASSPLSGNEQFF.

This chain links TRBV19 with TRBJ2-1; TRBD1 matches at 9 bases. This CDR3 contains 16 residues. Unmatched junction bases numbered 7, after V lost 1 base and J lost 6 bases. From germline, CDR1 is LNHDA and CDR2 SQIVND (reference sequence). The CDR3 reads CASSIVAGQGINEQFF. In DNA form, the CDR3 reads TGTGCCAGTAGTATAGTTGCGGGACAGGGAATCAATGAGCAGTTCTTC.

The chain is built from TRBV19 and TRBJ1-2; TRBD1 matches at 8 bases. This CDR3 has 18 amino acids. V gave up 6 bases and J gave up 1 base; unmatched junction bases: 16. The germline CDR1 and CDR2 sequences are LNHDA and SQIVND (reference sequence). CDR3 loop: CASSRTGFHLSNNYGYTF. DNA for the CDR3: TGTGCCAGTAGCCGGACAGGGTTCCATCTAAGTAATAACTATGGCTACACCTTC.

The V gene is TRBV12-5, the J gene TRBJ1-3, with D uncertain. The germline V and J ends were trimmed by 6 bases and 2 bases, with 5 bases remaining between them. From germline, CDR1 is LGHNT and CDR2 FRNRAP. This CDR3 contains 12 residues. CDR3 coding DNA: TGTGCTAGTGGGGTAGCTGGAAACACCATATATTTT. As protein: CASGVAGNTIYF.

This chain joins TRBV6-5 and TRBJ2-7, with a tentative D call TRBD1 (6 bases). This CDR3 region has 15 residues. V lost 6 bases and J 3 bases, leaving 18 bases between the germline ends. Looked up from germline, CDR1 is MNHEY and CDR2 is SVGAGI. The CDR3 sequence is CASRFLQGKNYEQYF. The CDR3 DNA sequence: TGTGCCAGCAGATTCTTACAGGGCAAAAACTACGAGCAGTACTTC.

V and J are TRBV30 and TRBJ1-1, with D unclear. The CDR3 is made up of 14 amino acids. Looked up from germline, CDR1 is GTSNPN and CDR2 is SVGIG (reference sequence). V lost 2 bases and J lost 4, with 14 bases in between. In nucleotides, the CDR3 is TGTGCCTGGAGTAAACTGACCCCTAGCACTGAAGCTTTCTTT. Translated, it gives CAWSKLTPSTEAFF.

This chain uses TRBV25-1 with TRBJ1-6, with D unresolved. This CDR3 region has 14 residues. With 6 bases removed from V and 7 bases from J, the gap between germline ends came to 13 bases. CDR1 and CDR2 from the germline V gene are MGHDK and SYGVNS. CDR3 DNA: TGTGCCAGCAGCCTCGCTACAGACAATTCACCCCTCCACTTT. This sequence encodes CASSLATDNSPLHF.

The chain is built from TRBV15 and TRBJ2-7; 8 bases agree with TRBD1. The CDR3 covers 15 residues. Trimming removed 3 bases from V and 1 base from J; junction bases left unmatched: 5. The V gene's germline CDR1 is LNHNV and CDR2 YYDKDF (reference sequence). The CDR3 here is CATSRDRTGSYEQYF. The CDR3 DNA reads as TGTGCCACCAGCAGGGACCGGACAGGGTCCTACGAGCAGTACTTC. Looking up the rest from reference TRBV15 and TRBJ2-7 gives the full variable domain: DAMVIQNPRYQVTQFGKPVTLSCSQTLNHNVMYWYQQKSSQAPKLLFHYYDKDFNNEADTPDNFQSRRPNTSFCFLDIRSPGLGDTAMYLCATSRDRTGSYEQYFGPGTRLTVT.

This clone was seen only once. This rearrangement joins TRBV20-1 to TRBJ1-1; D might be TRBD1 (5 bases). Trimming shortened V by 7 bases and J by 8 bases, and 11 bases separated the two germline ends. The germline V gene has CDR1 DFQATT and CDR2 SNEGSKA (reference sequence). This CDR3 is built from 10 residues. CDR3 region: CSEIRGEAFF. CDR3 DNA: TGCAGTGAAATTCGGGGGGAAGCTTTCTTT.

The chain has TRBV6-1 and TRBJ1-4; weak D call: TRBD1 (5 bases). V lost 3 bases and J 2 bases, leaving 7 bases between the germline ends. The CDR3 consists of 14 residues. Germline CDR1 and CDR2: MNHNS and SASEGT. CDR3 sequence: CASSEGGTNEKLFF. The CDR3 coding sequence is TGTGCCAGCAGTGAGGGGGGGACTAATGAAAAACTGTTTTTT.

The chain has TRBV7-2 and TRBJ2-3, with TRBD2 matching over 9 bases. J was trimmed by 0 bases and V by 4 bases; bases with no gene match: 5. Germline-derived CDR1 and CDR2 are SGHTA and FQGNSA. The CDR3 length is 16 residues. The CDR3 nucleotides are TGTGCCAGCAGCTCGACTAGCGGAAGGAGCACAGATACGCAGTATTTT. Encoded protein: CASSSTSGRSTDTQYF.

The chain has TRBV24-1 and TRBJ1-2; TRBD1 matches at 7 bases. This CDR3 contains 13 residues. Germline V CDR1 and CDR2: KGHDR, SFDVKD. Unmatched junction bases numbered 7, after V lost 7 bases and J lost 6 bases. The CDR3 region has the DNA TGTGCCACCAGGAACGGAGGGGGCAATGGCTACACCTTC. It translates to CATRNGGGNGYTF.

The chain recombines TRBV5-1 with TRBJ1-4; 11 bases are a match to TRBD1. Germline V gene sequence: CDR1 SGHRS, CDR2 YFSETQ. V dropped 5 bases and J dropped 0; count of bases not matched to a gene: 3. This CDR3 has 16 amino acids. The CDR3 DNA sequence: TGCGCCAGCAGGGAGGGACAGGGGGCAACTAATGAAAAACTGTTTTTT. It is translated as CASREGQGATNEKLFF.

The chain uses TRBV15 and TRBJ1-4, with 8 bases lining up with TRBD1. The CDR3 is 18 amino acids. The germline V gene has CDR1 LNHNV and CDR2 YYDKDF (reference sequence). V gave up 5 bases and J gave up 4 bases; unmatched junction bases: 15. The CDR3 sequence: CATSGETRGPLGNEKLFF. In DNA, the CDR3 is TGTGCCACCAGCGGCGAGACCAGGGGGCCTTTGGGTAATGAAAAACTGTTTTTT.

The rearrangement joins TRBV27 to TRBJ2-2, with 9 nucleotides matching TRBD2. The CDR3 is 16 residues long. Trimming took 6 bases from V and 4 from J; bases not matched to a gene: 9. Germline-derived CDR1 and CDR2 are MNHEY and SMNVEV (reference sequence). CDR3 amino acids: CASRTAGGLGTGELFF. The CDR3 coding sequence is TGTGCCAGCAGAACCGCGGGGGGGCTCGGCACCGGGGAGCTGTTTTTT.

The rearrangement links TRBV6-8 to TRBJ2-4, with 8 bases fitting TRBD1. The length of the CDR3 is 19 residues. Germline loops: CDR1 MNHGY, CDR2 SAAAGT. V trimming: 4 bases; J trimming: 3 bases; junction bases outside the gene matches: 17. The CDR3 reads CASSFGAGGIGSSKNIQYF. Here the CDR3 DNA reads TGTGCCAGCAGTTTTGGGGCAGGGGGCATAGGTAGCAGCAAAAACATTCAGTACTTC.

The chain couples TRBV4-2 to TRBJ1-2; TRBD1 aligns across 8 bases. Germline loops: CDR1 LGHNA, CDR2 YNFKEQ. With V trimmed by 1 base and J by 8 bases, 6 bases remained unmatched. CDR3 length equals 14 residues. The DNA of the CDR3 is TGTGCCAGCAGCCAAGGCGGGACAGGCGGGGGCTACACCTTC. Encoded protein: CASSQGGTGGGYTF.

This clone was counted a few times. V usage is TRBV3-1 (or the pseudogene TRBV3-2) and J usage is TRBJ1-2, with 7 bases identical to TRBD1. Per the germline V gene, CDR1 is LGHDT and CDR2 is YNNKEL (reference sequence). V trimming: 6 bases; J trimming: 6 bases; junction bases outside the gene matches: 10. The CDR3 contains 14 residues. This CDR3 reads CASSHADRDHGYTF. For the CDR3, the DNA is TGTGCCAGCAGTCACGCAGACAGGGACCATGGCTACACCTTC.

This clone has only one observation. A read error may produce the germline difference seen at one junction end. The rearrangement uses TRBV28 and TRBJ2-7, with a possible D match to TRBD2 (5 bases). The CDR3 length is 16 residues. The germline V gene encodes CDR1 MDHEN and CDR2 SYDVKM. The CDR3 region has the DNA TGTGCCAGCAGCCTACGAGGACTCTCAAGGTCCTACGGGCAGTACTTC. It codes for CASSLRGLSRSYGQYF.

The chain links TRBV12-1 to TRBJ1-6; TRBD1 was called by the table and not checked on the DNA. TRBV12-1 is a listed pseudogene. There are 16 residues in the CDR3. In DNA form, the CDR3 reads TGTGCCAGCAGCGCCAGGGGGTTGTCCTATAATTCACCCCTCCACTTT. This translates into CASSARGLSYNSPLHF.

V is TRBV12-3 or TRBV12-4 and J is TRBJ1-4; possible D gene TRBD1, 6 bases. The CDR3 has 13 residues. The V gene lost 7 bases and the J gene lost 8 bases, with 14 bases spanning the gap. Here the CDR3 reads CASTLSGTEKLFF. The CDR3 DNA follows: TGTGCCAGCACACTCTCCGGGACAGAAAAACTGTTTTTT.